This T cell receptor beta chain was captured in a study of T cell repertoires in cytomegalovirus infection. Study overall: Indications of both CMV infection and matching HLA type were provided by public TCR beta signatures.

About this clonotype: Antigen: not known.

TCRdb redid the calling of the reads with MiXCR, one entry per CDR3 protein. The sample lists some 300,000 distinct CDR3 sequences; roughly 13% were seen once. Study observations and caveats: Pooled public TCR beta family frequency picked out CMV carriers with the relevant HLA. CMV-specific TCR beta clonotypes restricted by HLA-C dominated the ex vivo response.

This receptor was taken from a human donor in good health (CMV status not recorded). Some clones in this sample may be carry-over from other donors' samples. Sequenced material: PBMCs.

The DNA of the CDR3 is TGTGCCAGCAGCAATCGGGGTCACGGAAGCTCATACAATGAGCAGTTCTTC. This translates into CASSNRGHGSSYNEQFF. The chain employs TRBV5-4 and TRBJ2-1; D possibly corresponds to TRBD2 (5 bases). Germline V lookup: CDR1 SGHNT, CDR2 YYREEE (reference sequence). The CDR3 runs to 17 residues. V shed 4 bases and J shed 4 bases, with 21 bases lying between them.